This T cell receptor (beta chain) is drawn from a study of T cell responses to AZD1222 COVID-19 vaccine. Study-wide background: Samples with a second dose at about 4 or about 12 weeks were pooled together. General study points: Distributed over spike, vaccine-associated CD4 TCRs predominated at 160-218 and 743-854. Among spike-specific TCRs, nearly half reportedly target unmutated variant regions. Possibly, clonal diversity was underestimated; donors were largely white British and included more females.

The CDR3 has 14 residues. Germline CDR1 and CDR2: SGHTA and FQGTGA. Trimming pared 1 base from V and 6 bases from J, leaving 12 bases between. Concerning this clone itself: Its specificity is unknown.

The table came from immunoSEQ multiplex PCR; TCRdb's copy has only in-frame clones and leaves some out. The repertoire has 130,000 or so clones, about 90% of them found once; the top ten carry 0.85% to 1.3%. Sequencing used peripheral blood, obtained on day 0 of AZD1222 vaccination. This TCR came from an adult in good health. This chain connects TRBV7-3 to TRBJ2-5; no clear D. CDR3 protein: CASSLIPDGKTQYF. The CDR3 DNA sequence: TGTGCCAGCAGCTTAATTCCAGATGGGAAGACCCAGTACTTC.